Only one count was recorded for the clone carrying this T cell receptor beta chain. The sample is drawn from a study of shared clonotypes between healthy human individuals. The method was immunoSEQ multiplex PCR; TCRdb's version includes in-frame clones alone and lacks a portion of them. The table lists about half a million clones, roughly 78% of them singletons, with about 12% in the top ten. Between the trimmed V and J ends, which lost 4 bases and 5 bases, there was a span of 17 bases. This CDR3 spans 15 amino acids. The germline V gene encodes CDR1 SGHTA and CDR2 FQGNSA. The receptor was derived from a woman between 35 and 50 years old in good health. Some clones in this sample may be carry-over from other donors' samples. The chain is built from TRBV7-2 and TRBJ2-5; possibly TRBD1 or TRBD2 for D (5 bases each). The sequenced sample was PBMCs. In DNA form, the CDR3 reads TGTGCCAGCAGCTACGGGACCGCCCCTCGGGAGACCCAGTACTTC. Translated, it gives CASSYGTAPRETQYF.